Following are 2 T cell receptor beta chains from one sample sequenced in a study of cytomegalovirus exposure and HLA in healthy donors. Assay used: immunoSEQ multiplex PCR; TCRdb lists only in-frame clones, some missing. The repertoire holds some 260,000 clones, roughly 91% seen once, with 2.5% to 3.5% in the top ten. Sequencing used PBMCs. The source is a woman younger than 45 in good health and CMV-seronegative.

This chain joins TRBV2 and TRBJ2-7, with D maybe TRBD2 (5 bases). Germline CDR1 is SNHLY and CDR2 is FYNNEI. V lost 7 bases, J lost 7 bases, and 23 bases lay in between. The length of the CDR3 is 15 residues. CDR3 sequence reads: CASTSPDRDWREQYF. The CDR3 DNA follows: TGTGCCAGCACCTCGCCGGACCGGGATTGGAGGGAGCAGTACTTC. Variable domain in full (rest from reference TRBV2 and TRBJ2-7): EPEVTQTPSHQVTQMGQEVILRCVPISNHLYFYWYRQILGQKVEFLVSFYNNEISEKSEIFDDQFSVERPDGSNFTLKIRSTKLEDSAMYFCASTSPDRDWREQYFGPGTRLTVT.

The chain has TRBV5-1 and TRBJ2-3; D gene unclear. In germline, CDR1 is SGHRS, CDR2 YFSETQ. Trimming removed 0 bases from V and 2 bases from J, with 7 bases in between. There are 14 residues in the CDR3. DNA for the CDR3: TGCGCCAGCAGCTTGGTTCGGTTCACAGATACGCAGTATTTT. Translated, it gives CASSLVRFTDTQYF.